This T cell receptor (beta chain) was recovered during a study of T cell repertoires in aging, cancer and after chemotherapy. As for the study in general: Paired samples before and after chemotherapy came from glioblastoma patients receiving temozolomide-based therapy.

In this sample, this clonotype is large. V lost 11 bases and J 6 bases, leaving 16 bases between the germline ends. Per germline, CDR1 LNHDA and CDR2 SQIVND (reference sequence). This CDR3 contains 13 residues. The template was genomic DNA from peripheral blood, not RNA. A mixed TRB-A/B primer pool amplified rearranged TRB by multiplex touch-down PCR. TCRdb redid the calling of the multiplex PCR reads with MiXCR, one entry per CDR3 protein. The table records some 3,000 distinct CDR3 sequences, approximately 25% of them present only once. The TCR was taken from a human donor with a solid tumor. V and J are TRBV19 and TRBJ2-2, with D tentatively TRBD1 (5 bases). Sequencing input: blood. CDR3 residues: CASRERGSGELFF. CDR3 coding DNA: TGTGCCTCCCGAGAAAGGGGTTCCGGGGAGCTGTTTTTT. The full variable domain, its missing parts supplied by reference TRBV19 and TRBJ2-2, is DGGITQSPKYLFRKEGQNVTLSCEQNLNHDAMYWYRQDPGQGLRLIYYSQIVNDFQKGDIAEGYSVSREKKESFPLTVTSAQKNPTAFYLCASRERGSGELFFGEGSRLTVL.